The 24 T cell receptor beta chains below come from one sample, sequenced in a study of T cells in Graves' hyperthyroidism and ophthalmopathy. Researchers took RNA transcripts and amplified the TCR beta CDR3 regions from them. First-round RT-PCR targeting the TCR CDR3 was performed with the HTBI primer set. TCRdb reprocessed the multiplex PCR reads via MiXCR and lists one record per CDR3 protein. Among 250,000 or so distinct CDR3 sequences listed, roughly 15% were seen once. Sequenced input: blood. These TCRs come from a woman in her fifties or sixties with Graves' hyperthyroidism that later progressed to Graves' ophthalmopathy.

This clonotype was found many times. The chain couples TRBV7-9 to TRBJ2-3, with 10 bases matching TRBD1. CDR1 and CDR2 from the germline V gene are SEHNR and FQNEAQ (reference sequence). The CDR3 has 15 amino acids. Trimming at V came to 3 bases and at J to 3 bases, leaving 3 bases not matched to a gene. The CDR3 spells CASSFGTGVTDTQYF. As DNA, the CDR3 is TGTGCCAGCAGCTTCGGGACAGGGGTAACAGATACGCAGTATTTT.

The CDR3: CSASRPGEQFF. In DNA form, the CDR3 reads TGCAGTGCTAGTCGGCCAGGCGAGCAGTTCTTC. The chain couples TRBV20-1 to TRBJ2-1; D call uncertain. The ends were cut back, 3 bases at V and 10 bases at J, with 10 bases in the middle. Germline CDR1 is DFQATT and CDR2 is SNEGSKA (reference sequence). The CDR3 consists of 11 residues.

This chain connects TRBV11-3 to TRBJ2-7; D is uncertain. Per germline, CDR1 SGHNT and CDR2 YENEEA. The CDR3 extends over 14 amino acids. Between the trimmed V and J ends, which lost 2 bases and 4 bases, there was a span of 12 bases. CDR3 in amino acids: CASSLYLETYEQYF. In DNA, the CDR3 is TGTGCCAGCAGCTTATATCTGGAGACTTACGAGCAGTACTTC.

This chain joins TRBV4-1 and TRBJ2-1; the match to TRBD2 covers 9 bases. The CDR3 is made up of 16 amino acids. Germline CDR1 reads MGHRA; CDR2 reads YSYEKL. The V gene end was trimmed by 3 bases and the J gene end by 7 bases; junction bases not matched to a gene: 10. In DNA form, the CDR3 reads TGCGCCAGCAGCCAGGCGGGAGGGGGTGCGTGGAATGAGCAGTTCTTC. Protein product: CASSQAGGGAWNEQFF.

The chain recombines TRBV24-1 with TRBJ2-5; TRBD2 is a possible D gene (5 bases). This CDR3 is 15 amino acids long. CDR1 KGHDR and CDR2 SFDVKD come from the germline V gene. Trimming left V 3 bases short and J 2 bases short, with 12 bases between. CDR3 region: CATSDGSEPQETQYF. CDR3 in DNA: TGTGCCACCAGTGATGGTAGCGAGCCGCAAGAGACCCAGTACTTC.

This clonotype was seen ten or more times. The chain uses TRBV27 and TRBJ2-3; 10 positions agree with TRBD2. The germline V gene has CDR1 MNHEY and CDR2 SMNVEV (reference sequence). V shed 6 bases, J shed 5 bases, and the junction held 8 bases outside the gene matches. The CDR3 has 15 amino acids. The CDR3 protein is CASRTRLAGEDTQYF. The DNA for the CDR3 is TGTGCCAGCAGAACTCGGCTAGCGGGAGAAGATACGCAGTATTTT.

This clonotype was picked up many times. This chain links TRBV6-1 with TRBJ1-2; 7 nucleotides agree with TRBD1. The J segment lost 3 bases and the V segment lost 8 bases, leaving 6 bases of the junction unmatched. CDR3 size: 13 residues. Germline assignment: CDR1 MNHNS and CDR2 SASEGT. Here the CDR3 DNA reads TGTGCCAGCGGGACAGTGAGAGACTATGGCTACACCTTC. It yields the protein CASGTVRDYGYTF.

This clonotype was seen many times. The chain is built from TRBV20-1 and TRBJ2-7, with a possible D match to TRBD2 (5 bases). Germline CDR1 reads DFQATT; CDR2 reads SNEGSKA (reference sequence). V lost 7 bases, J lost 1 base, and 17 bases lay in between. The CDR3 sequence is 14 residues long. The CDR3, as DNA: TGCAGTGGCGAACTGGGAGAAAGTTCCTACGAGCAGTACTTC. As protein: CSGELGESSYEQYF.

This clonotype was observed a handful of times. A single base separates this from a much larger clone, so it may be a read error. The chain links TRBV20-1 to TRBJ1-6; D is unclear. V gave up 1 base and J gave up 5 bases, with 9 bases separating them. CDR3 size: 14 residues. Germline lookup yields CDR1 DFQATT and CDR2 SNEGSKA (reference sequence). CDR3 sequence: CSARAAPDNSPLHF. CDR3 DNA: TGCAGTGCTAGAGCGGCACCAGATAATTCACCCCTCCACTTT.

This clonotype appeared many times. This CDR3 reads CASSEATYEQYF. The CDR3 nucleotides are TGTGCCAGCAGTGAAGCGACCTACGAGCAGTACTTC. V and J are TRBV6-1 and TRBJ2-7; D remains unclear. CDR1 and CDR2 from the germline V gene are MNHNS and SASEGT. The germline V and J ends were trimmed by 0 bases and 2 bases, with 2 bases remaining between them. The CDR3 is 12 residues long.

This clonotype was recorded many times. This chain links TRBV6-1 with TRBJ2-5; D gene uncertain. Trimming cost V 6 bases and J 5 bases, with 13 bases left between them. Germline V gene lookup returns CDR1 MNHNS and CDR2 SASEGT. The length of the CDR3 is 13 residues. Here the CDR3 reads CASRPQILETQYF. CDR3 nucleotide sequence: TGTGCCAGCAGACCCCAGATCTTGGAGACCCAGTACTTC.

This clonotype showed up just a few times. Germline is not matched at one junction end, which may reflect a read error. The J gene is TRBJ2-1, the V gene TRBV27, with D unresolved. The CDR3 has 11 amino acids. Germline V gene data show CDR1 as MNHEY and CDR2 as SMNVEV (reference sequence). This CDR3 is CASSTYNEQLF. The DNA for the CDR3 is TGTGCCAGCAGCACTTACAATGAGCAGCTCTTC.

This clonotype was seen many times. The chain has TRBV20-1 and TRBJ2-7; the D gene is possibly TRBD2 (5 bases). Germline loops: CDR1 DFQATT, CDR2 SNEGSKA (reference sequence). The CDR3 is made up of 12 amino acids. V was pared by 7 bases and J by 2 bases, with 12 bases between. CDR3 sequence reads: CSVPSRTYEQYF. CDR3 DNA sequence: TGCAGTGTGCCTAGCAGGACCTACGAGCAGTACTTC.

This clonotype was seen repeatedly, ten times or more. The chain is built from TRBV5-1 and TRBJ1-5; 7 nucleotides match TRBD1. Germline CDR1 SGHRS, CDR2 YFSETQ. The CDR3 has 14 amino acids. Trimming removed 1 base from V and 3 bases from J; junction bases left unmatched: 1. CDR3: CASSLTGDNQPQHF. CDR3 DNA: TGCGCCAGCAGCTTGACAGGGGACAATCAGCCCCAGCATTTT.

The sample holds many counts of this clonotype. The CDR3 DNA is TGTGCCAGCAGTTACAGGGCCGGAGTTTATGGCTACACCTTC. This encodes CASSYRAGVYGYTF. The rearrangement uses TRBV6-5 and TRBJ1-2; D remains ambiguous. The CDR3 contains 14 residues. Trimming cost V 2 bases and J 5 bases, with 12 bases left between them. Germline assignment: CDR1 MNHEY and CDR2 SVGAGI.

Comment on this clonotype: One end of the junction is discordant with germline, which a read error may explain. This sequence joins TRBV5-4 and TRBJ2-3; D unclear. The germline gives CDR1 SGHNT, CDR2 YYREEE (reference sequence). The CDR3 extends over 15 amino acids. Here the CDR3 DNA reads TGTGCCAGCAGCGCTGCGGAGCCAAGCATAGATACGCAGTATTTT. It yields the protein CASSAAEPSIDTQYF.

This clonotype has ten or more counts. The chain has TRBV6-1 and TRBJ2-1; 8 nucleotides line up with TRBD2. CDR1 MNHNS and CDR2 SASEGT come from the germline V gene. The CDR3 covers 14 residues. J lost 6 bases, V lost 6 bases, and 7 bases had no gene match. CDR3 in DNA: TGTGCCAGCAGGGGACTAGTTGGCCCCAATGAGCAGTTCTTC. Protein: CASRGLVGPNEQFF.

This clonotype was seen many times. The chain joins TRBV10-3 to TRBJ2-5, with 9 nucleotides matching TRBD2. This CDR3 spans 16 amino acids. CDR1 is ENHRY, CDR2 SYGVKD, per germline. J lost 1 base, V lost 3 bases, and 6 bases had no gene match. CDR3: CAISDPTSGPQETQYF. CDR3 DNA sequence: TGTGCCATCAGTGATCCGACTAGCGGTCCCCAAGAGACCCAGTACTTC.

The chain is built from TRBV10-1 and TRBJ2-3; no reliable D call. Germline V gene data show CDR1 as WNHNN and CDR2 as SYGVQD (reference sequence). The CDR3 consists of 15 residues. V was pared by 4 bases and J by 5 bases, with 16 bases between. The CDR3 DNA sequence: TGCGCCAGCAGTGTCGGGCCTGGTTCGGTAGATACGCAGTATTTT. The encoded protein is CASSVGPGSVDTQYF.

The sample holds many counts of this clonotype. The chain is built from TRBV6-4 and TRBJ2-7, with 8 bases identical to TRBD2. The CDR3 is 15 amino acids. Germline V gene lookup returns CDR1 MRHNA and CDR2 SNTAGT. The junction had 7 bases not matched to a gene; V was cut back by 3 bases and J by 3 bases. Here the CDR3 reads CASSDTISGNYEQYF. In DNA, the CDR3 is TGTGCCAGCAGTGATACCATTAGCGGGAACTACGAGCAGTACTTC.

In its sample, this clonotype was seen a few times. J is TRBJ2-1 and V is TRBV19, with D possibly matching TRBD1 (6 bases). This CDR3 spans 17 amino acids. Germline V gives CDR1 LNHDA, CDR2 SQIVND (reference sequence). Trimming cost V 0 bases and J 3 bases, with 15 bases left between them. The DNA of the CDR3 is TGTGCCAGTAGTATAGATGCAGGGGATGGGGACTACAATGAGCAGTTCTTC. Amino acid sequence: CASSIDAGDGDYNEQFF.

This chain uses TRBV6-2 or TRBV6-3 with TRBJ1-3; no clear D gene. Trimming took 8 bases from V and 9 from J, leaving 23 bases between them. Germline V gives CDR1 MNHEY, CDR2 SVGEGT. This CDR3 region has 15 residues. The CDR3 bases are TGTGCCAGCCTCCACAGCGGTTCGATGGGAGGCACCATATATTTT. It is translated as CASLHSGSMGGTIYF.

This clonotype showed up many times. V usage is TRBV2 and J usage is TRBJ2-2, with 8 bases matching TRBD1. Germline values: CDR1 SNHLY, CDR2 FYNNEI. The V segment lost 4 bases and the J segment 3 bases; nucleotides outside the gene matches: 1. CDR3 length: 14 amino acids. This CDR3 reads CASSVDRDTGELFF. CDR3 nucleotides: TGTGCCAGCAGTGTGGACAGGGACACCGGGGAGCTGTTTTTT.

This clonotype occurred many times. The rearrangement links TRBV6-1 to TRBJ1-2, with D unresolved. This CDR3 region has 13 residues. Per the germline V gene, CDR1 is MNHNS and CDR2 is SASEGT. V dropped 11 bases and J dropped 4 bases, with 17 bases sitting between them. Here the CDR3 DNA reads TGTGCCCCACGGGGATTGCTCCTCTATGGCTACACCTTC. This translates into CAPRGLLLYGYTF.